The 25 T cell receptor beta chains presented below share a single source sample, sequenced in a study of Tregs in tolerant kidney transplant recipients. Clones were read by immunoSEQ multiplex PCR, and TCRdb kept only the in-frame ones, dropping some. The sample records 90,000 or so clones, more than 90% being singletons. The specimen was CD8+ T cells from blood. The origin of the receptors is a human donor in good health.

The V and J genes are TRBV6-1 and TRBJ2-3; 9 bases match TRBD2. V was pared by 5 bases and J by 4 bases, with 7 bases of the junction left unmatched. The CDR3 is made up of 15 amino acids. CDR1 is MNHNS, CDR2 SASEGT, per germline. The CDR3 bases are TGTGCCAGCAGTACTAATAGCGGGGGCGCAGATACGCAGTATTTT. Protein product: CASSTNSGGADTQYF.

The gene calls are TRBV7-8 and TRBJ2-2; tentative D call: TRBD2 (7 bases). Looked up from germline, CDR1 is SGHVS and CDR2 is FQNEAQ. The CDR3 totals 16 residues. Trimming took 5 bases from V and 1 from J, leaving 14 bases between them. CDR3 DNA: TGTGCCAGCAGCAGGGGGGGTTATGTGAACACCGGGGAGCTGTTTTTT. Its protein product is CASSRGGYVNTGELFF.

This sequence joins TRBV2 and TRBJ2-7, with TRBD2 matching 7 bases. J was trimmed by 0 bases and V by 4 bases; bases with no gene match: 9. The CDR3 sequence is 16 residues long. Germline assignment: CDR1 SNHLY and CDR2 FYNNEI. CDR3 sequence: CASSGGTTVPSYEQYF. The CDR3 DNA is TGTGCCAGCAGTGGCGGGACTACTGTGCCCTCCTACGAGCAGTACTTC.

This clone was detected once. The chain is built from TRBV19 and TRBJ1-1, with D tentatively TRBD1 (5 bases). The V end lost 5 bases, the J end lost 3 bases, and 10 bases lay between the germline ends. Germline CDR1 reads LNHDA; CDR2 reads SQIVND (reference sequence). The CDR3 runs 13 residues. The CDR3 loop is CASSRQLDTEAFF. CDR3 sequence (DNA): TGTGCCAGTAGTCGACAGCTTGACACTGAAGCTTTCTTT.

CDR3 sequence reads: CASSLAGWNTGELFF. As DNA, the CDR3 is TGTGCCAGCAGCTTAGCGGGGTGGAACACCGGGGAGCTGTTTTTT. The chain recombines TRBV7-2 with TRBJ2-2, with unresolved D. This CDR3 comprises 15 residues. Germline CDR1 SGHTA, CDR2 FQGNSA. Trimming stripped 0 bases from V and 1 base from J, with 6 bases between.

The V call is TRBV25-1, the J call TRBJ2-5; D gene unclear. Germline V lookup: CDR1 MGHDK, CDR2 SYGVNS. Trimming cost V 1 base and J 5 bases, with 11 bases left between them. The CDR3 is 14 amino acids. DNA for the CDR3: TGTGCCAGCAGTGAATCGTGGAGCCGGGAGACCCAGTACTTC. Translation: CASSESWSRETQYF.

The CDR3 sequence: CASSVRRTNTEAFF. The CDR3 nucleotides read TGTGCCAGTAGTGTCCGACGGACGAACACTGAAGCTTTCTTT. The chain combines TRBV19 with TRBJ1-1; D ambiguous. Between the trimmed V and J ends, which lost 5 bases and 1 base, there was a span of 11 bases. Germline-derived CDR1 and CDR2 are LNHDA and SQIVND (reference sequence). The CDR3 runs 14 residues.

The chain combines TRBV4-1 with TRBJ2-7, with D perhaps TRBD1 (5 bases). The germline gives CDR1 MGHRA, CDR2 YSYEKL. The V end lost 1 base, the J end lost 4 bases, and 11 bases lay between the germline ends. The CDR3 loop spans 14 amino acids. The CDR3 loop reads CASSQVGHRYEQYF. CDR3 sequence (DNA): TGCGCCAGCAGCCAAGTCGGTCACAGGTACGAGCAGTACTTC.

The chain joins TRBV29-1 to TRBJ1-2, with D unresolved. The CDR3 covers 14 residues. Trimming removed 3 bases at V and 6 bases at J, with 17 bases between. Looked up from germline, CDR1 is SQVTM and CDR2 is ANQGSEA. The CDR3 DNA is TGCAGCGTTGACTTTGGTCCAAGCTCGGATGGCTACACCTTC. It codes for CSVDFGPSSDGYTF.

The chain employs TRBV2 and TRBJ2-7; tentatively, D is TRBD2 (5 bases). Trimming removed 2 bases from V and 1 base from J, with 6 bases in between. The germline V gene has CDR1 SNHLY and CDR2 FYNNEI. There are 13 residues in the CDR3. CDR3 DNA: TGTGCCAGCAGTGAACGGGGTTCCTACGAGCAGTACTTC. Protein sequence: CASSERGSYEQYF. The complete variable domain, with remaining parts taken from reference TRBV2 and TRBJ2-7, reads EPEVTQTPSHQVTQMGQEVILRCVPISNHLYFYWYRQILGQKVEFLVSFYNNEISEKSEIFDDQFSVERPDGSNFTLKIRSTKLEDSAMYFCASSERGSYEQYFGPGTRLTVT.

The chain combines TRBV5-1 with TRBJ2-1; 8 positions agree with TRBD2. V was clipped by 3 bases and J by 1 base; unmatched bases: 6. The CDR3 spans 16 residues. CDR1 and CDR2 (germline): SGHRS, YFSETQ. CDR3 loop: CASSSGGGRSYNEQFF. The DNA of the CDR3 is TGCGCCAGCAGCTCGGGCGGCGGGAGGTCCTACAATGAGCAGTTCTTC.

V gene TRBV5-4 combines with J gene TRBJ2-1, with no clear D. Germline V gene sequence: CDR1 SGHNT, CDR2 YYREEE (reference sequence). With 4 bases removed from V and 3 bases from J, the gap between germline ends came to 8 bases. The CDR3 loop spans 13 amino acids. The CDR3 loop is CASSPESYNEQFF. CDR3 DNA sequence: TGTGCCAGCAGCCCGGAAAGCTACAATGAGCAGTTCTTC.

The chain uses TRBV29-1 and TRBJ2-7; 7 nucleotides align to TRBD2. The CDR3 extends over 15 amino acids. Germline V gene lookup returns CDR1 SQVTM and CDR2 ANQGSEA. V shed 1 base and J 4 bases; nucleotides not matched to a gene: 10. The CDR3 bases are TGCAGCGTTGAAGGGGGAGCTAGCGGAAAATACGAGCAGTACTTC. Amino acid sequence: CSVEGGASGKYEQYF.

V gene TRBV29-1 combines with J gene TRBJ1-5; no reliable D call. The ends were cut back, 4 bases at V and 0 bases at J, with 7 bases in the middle. Germline loops: CDR1 SQVTM, CDR2 ANQGSEA. CDR3 length equals 13 residues. In DNA form, the CDR3 reads TGCAGCGTTGGGCAGGATAGCAATCAGCCCCAGCATTTT. Amino acid sequence: CSVGQDSNQPQHF.

This chain connects TRBV2 to TRBJ2-1; no definite D call. Germline values: CDR1 SNHLY, CDR2 FYNNEI. V was clipped by 8 bases and J by 5 bases, with 7 bases between them. This CDR3 is built from 11 residues. The DNA of the CDR3 is TGTGCCAGCGAAAGAAACAATGAGCAGTTCTTC. The encoded protein is CASERNNEQFF.

This sequence joins TRBV7-9 and TRBJ2-3, with D unclear. Germline V lookup: CDR1 SEHNR, CDR2 FQNEAQ (reference sequence). The CDR3 totals 15 residues. V shed 4 bases and J shed 2 bases, with 13 bases lying between them. CDR3 sequence: CASSSSKPDTDTQYF. CDR3 nucleotides: TGTGCCAGCAGCTCATCTAAGCCTGACACAGATACGCAGTATTTT.

The rearrangement links TRBV11-2 to TRBJ2-1; TRBD2 agrees at 9 bases. In germline, CDR1 is SGHAT, CDR2 FQNNGV. The CDR3 spans 15 residues. V was pared by 5 bases and J by 1 base, with 3 bases of the junction left unmatched. DNA of the CDR3: TGTGCCAGCAGCCTTCTAGCGGGGTCCTACAATGAGCAGTTCTTC. Protein: CASSLLAGSYNEQFF.

This chain joins TRBV10-3 and TRBJ2-7; 9 bases line up with TRBD1. V trimming: 0 bases; J trimming: 3 bases; junction bases outside the gene matches: 6. This CDR3 is 16 amino acids long. Germline V gives CDR1 ENHRY, CDR2 SYGVKD. The CDR3 coding sequence is TGTGCCATCAGTGAGTCTAGGGACAGGGTTTTCTACGAGCAGTACTTC. It specifies CAISESRDRVFYEQYF.

CDR3 loop: CASRRGTSASTDTQYF. Written as DNA, the CDR3 is TGCGCCAGCAGACGGGGGACTAGCGCTAGCACAGATACGCAGTATTTT. V is TRBV5-1 and J is TRBJ2-3; 10 positions match TRBD2. J lost 0 bases, V lost 5 bases, and 6 bases had no gene match. Per germline, CDR1 SGHRS and CDR2 YFSETQ. This CDR3 spans 16 amino acids. The whole variable domain, filled in from reference TRBV5-1 and TRBJ2-3, reads KAGVTQTPRYLIKTRGQQVTLSCSPISGHRSVSWYQQTPGQGLQFLFEYFSETQRNKGNFPGRFSGRQFSNSRSEMNVSTLELGDSALYLCASRRGTSASTDTQYFGPGTRLTVL.

The chain carries TRBV12-1 and TRBJ2-2; the table's D call TRBD2 went unverified against the DNA. TRBV12-1 is marked as a pseudogene. The CDR3 extends over 18 amino acids. The CDR3 spells CASSFGKSRGIGAGELFF. The DNA of the CDR3 is TGTGCCAGCAGCTTTGGCAAATCTAGAGGCATCGGCGCCGGGGAGCTGTTTTTT.

The CDR3 loop reads CASSYSTNSPLHF. In DNA form, the CDR3 reads TGTGCCAGCAGTTACTCGACTAATTCACCCCTCCACTTT. V is TRBV6-5 and J is TRBJ1-6; D gene unclear. The CDR3 contains 13 residues. V lost 0 bases and J lost 6, with 3 bases in between. Germline V CDR1 and CDR2: MNHEY, SVGAGI.

V and J are TRBV7-3 and TRBJ2-5; TRBD2 is a possible D gene (6 bases). Gene TRBJ2-7 matches the end of the DNA better, so the J call may be wrong. The V gene's germline CDR1 is SGHTA and CDR2 FQGTGA. There are 13 residues in the CDR3. CDR3 protein: CASSFGGSGEQYF. CDR3 sequence (DNA): TGTGCCAGCAGCTTCGGAGGGTCCGGCGAGCAGTACTTC.

The chain couples TRBV7-9 to TRBJ2-7; D may be TRBD1 or TRBD2 (5 bases each). Per the germline V gene, CDR1 is SEHNR and CDR2 is FQNEAQ (reference sequence). The CDR3 runs 11 residues. V lost 8 bases to trimming and J lost 2 bases, with 7 bases between them. The CDR3 protein is CASGDPYEQYF. CDR3 bases: TGTGCCAGCGGGGACCCCTACGAGCAGTACTTC. Full variable domain (rest looked up from reference TRBV7-9 and TRBJ2-7): DTGVSQNPRHKITKRGQNVTFRCDPISEHNRLYWYRQTLGQGPEFLTYFQNEAQLEKSRLLSDRFSAERPKGSFSTLEIQRTEQGDSAMYLCASGDPYEQYFGPGTRLTVT.

The rearrangement uses TRBV6-5 and TRBJ1-1; D is undetermined. The germline V gene encodes CDR1 MNHEY and CDR2 SVGAGI. The CDR3 consists of 12 residues. V lost 6 bases and J 0 bases, leaving 5 bases between the germline ends. CDR3 sequence: CASRGVNTEAFF. CDR3 nucleotide sequence: TGTGCCAGCAGGGGAGTGAACACTGAAGCTTTCTTT.

The gene calls are TRBV29-1 and TRBJ2-3, with TRBD2 matching over 7 bases. The CDR3 runs 14 residues. CDR1 is SQVTM, CDR2 ANQGSEA, per germline. The junction had 9 bases not matched to a gene; V was cut back by 4 bases and J by 5 bases. Here the CDR3 DNA reads TGCAGCGTTGGTAGCGGGCCTAGGGGAGATACGCAGTATTTT. Its protein product is CSVGSGPRGDTQYF.